The sequence of this T cell receptor (beta chain) was determined in a study of CD8 T cells in ankylosing spondylitis. TCRdb called the 5' RACE reads again in MiXCR, with one record for every CDR3 protein. The top ten hold approximately 14% of the sample, which has more than 300,000 distinct CDR3 sequences, roughly 8% seen once. Regarding this clonotype: Its target is not known. This may stem from a read error, because a much larger clone lies one nucleotide away.

Germline-derived CDR1 and CDR2 are SGHAT and FQNNGV. This CDR3 is built from 14 residues. Study results and caveats: What appeared characteristic of ankylosing spondylitis blood was a TCR beta motif of eight highly homologous variants.

The sequenced sample was blood, either unsorted or a sorted T cell fraction (not recorded which). The receptor's source is a male donor with ankylosing spondylitis. The rearrangement joins TRBV11-2 to TRBJ1-6; the D is unclear. The CDR3 region is CASGLGSRHSPLHF. In DNA form, the CDR3 reads TGTGCCAGCGGCTTAGGATCGCGCCATTCACCCCTCCACTTT.